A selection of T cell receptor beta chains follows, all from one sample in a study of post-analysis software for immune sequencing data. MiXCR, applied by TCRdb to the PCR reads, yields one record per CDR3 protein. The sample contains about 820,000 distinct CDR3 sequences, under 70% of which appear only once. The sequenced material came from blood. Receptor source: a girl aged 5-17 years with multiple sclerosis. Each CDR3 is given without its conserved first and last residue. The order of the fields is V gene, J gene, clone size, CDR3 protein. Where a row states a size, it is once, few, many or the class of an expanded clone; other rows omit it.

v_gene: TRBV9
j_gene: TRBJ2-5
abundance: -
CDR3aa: ANSARGFGTSGETQY

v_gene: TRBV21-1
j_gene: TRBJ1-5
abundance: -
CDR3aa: ATSHLRRQPQH

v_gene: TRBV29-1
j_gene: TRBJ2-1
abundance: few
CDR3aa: SVATLLGDEQF

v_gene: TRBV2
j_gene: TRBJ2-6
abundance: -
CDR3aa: ASSEARAGGAPGANVLT

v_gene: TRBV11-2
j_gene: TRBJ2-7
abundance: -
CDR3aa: ASSSGGPAYEQY

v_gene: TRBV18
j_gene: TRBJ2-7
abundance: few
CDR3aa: ASSPLQGAPNYEQY

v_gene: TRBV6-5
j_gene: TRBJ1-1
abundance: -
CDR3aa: ASSYSQGEAF

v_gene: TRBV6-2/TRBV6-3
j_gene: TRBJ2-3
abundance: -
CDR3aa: ASSYLRQNGDTQY

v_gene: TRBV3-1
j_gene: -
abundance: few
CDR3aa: ASSQPWTANRETQY

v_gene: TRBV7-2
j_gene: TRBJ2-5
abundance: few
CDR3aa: ASAHRGRLAGVQETQY

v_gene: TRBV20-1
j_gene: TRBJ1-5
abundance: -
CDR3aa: SARVTGQGLGQPQH

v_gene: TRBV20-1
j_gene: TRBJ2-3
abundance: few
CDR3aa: SATSGRAPDTQY

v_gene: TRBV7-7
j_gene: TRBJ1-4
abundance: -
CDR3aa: ASSSGQGKDEKLF

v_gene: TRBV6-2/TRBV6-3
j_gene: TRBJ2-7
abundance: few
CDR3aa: ASTPRDRHYEQY

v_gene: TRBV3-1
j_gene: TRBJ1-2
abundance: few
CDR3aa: ASSPLGASNYSYT

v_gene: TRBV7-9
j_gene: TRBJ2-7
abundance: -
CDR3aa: ASSLPIPTSGSSYEQY

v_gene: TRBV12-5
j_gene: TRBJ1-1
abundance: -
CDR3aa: ASMWVNTEAF

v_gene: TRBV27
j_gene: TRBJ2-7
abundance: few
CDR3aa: ASRQGQGYEQY

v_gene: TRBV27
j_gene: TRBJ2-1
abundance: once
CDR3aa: ASRDRGASSYNEQF

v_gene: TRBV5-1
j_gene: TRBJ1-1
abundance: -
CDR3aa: ASSLAGGGSMNTEAF

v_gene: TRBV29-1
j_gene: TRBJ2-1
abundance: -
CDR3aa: SSQLGDEQF

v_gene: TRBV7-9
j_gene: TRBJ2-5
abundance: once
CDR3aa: ASSLALGMEQY

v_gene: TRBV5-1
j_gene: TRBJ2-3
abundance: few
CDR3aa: ASSWRGQISPTDTQY

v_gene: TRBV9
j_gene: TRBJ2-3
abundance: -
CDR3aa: ASSVGDSYTDTQY

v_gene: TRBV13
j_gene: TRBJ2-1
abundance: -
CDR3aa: ASSSGLWGNEQF

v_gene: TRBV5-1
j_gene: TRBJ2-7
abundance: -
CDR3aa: ASSIGLAGVYEQY

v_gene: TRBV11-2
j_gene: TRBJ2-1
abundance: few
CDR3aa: ASSTRLPSGSYNEQF

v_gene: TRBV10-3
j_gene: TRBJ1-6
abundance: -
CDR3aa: AISGNRDSNSPLH

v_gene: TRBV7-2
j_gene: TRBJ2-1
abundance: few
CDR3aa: ASSFSAPQEQF

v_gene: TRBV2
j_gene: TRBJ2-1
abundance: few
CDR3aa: ASRGQGNYNEQF

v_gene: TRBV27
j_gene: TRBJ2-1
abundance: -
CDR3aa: ASSLPLGGGPNEQF

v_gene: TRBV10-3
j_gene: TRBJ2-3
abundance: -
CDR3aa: AISEGRGSPDTQY

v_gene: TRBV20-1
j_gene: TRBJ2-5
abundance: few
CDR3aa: SAATGAPETQY

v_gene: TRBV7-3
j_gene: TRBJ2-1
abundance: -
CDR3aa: ASSLLWEGEQF

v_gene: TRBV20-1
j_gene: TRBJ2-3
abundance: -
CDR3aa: SARDTGGPSADTQY